Presented here are 15 T cell receptor beta chains from one specimen sequenced in a study of response to subunit inactivated influenza vaccine. From the RT-PCR reads, TCRdb called clonotypes with MiXCR, one entry per CDR3 protein. The sample carries hundreds of thousands of distinct CDR3 sequences, approximately 7.6% recorded once. The sample consisted of PBMCs from blood, taken around 25 months after vaccination. Every receptor here comes from a man aged 45 to 75 who received an inactivated influenza vaccine.

The chain has TRBV18 and TRBJ2-3, with D perhaps TRBD2 (6 bases). Trimming cost V 3 bases and J 2 bases, with 6 bases left between them. CDR3 length equals 13 residues. CDR1 is KGHSH and CDR2 is LQKENI in the germline V gene. The CDR3 reads CASSPRDTDTQYF. The CDR3 DNA reads as TGTGCCAGCTCACCGCGGGACACAGATACGCAGTATTTT. The full variable domain, completed using reference TRBV18 and TRBJ2-3, is NAGVMQNPRHLVRRRGQEARLRCSPMKGHSHVYWYRQLPEEGLKFMVYLQKENIIDESGMPKERFSAEFPKEGPSILRIQQVVRGDSAAYFCASSPRDTDTQYFGPGTRLTVL.

This clonotype has more than one count but fewer than ten. This sequence joins TRBV7-9 and TRBJ2-1; maybe TRBD1 (6 bases). The germline CDR1 and CDR2 sequences are SEHNR and FQNEAQ (reference sequence). V lost 7 bases, J lost 8 bases, and 15 bases lay in between. The length of the CDR3 is 13 residues. The CDR3 loop is CASTRQHRDEQFF. The CDR3 coding sequence is TGTGCCAGCACCCGACAGCACAGGGATGAGCAGTTCTTC.

This clonotype was observed a few times. In DNA, the CDR3 is TGTGCCAGCACTACGAACAGTGGCCCCTACGAGCAGTACTTC. Its protein is CASTTNSGPYEQYF. This chain links TRBV6-1 with TRBJ2-7, with D uncertain. The CDR3 length is 14 residues. Per germline, CDR1 MNHNS and CDR2 SASEGT. V was pared by 7 bases and J by 2 bases, with 15 bases between.

The chain employs TRBV20-1 and TRBJ1-3, with TRBD1 matching 7 bases. The germline V gene encodes CDR1 DFQATT and CDR2 SNEGSKA (reference sequence). The trim removed 3 bases at V and 4 bases at J, leaving 12 bases unmatched. The CDR3 is 16 residues long. This CDR3 reads CSASKLEGARGNTIYF. Here the CDR3 DNA reads TGCAGTGCTAGTAAGCTTGAGGGGGCGAGAGGAAACACCATATATTTT.

This clonotype was observed a handful of times. The chain is built from TRBV27 and TRBJ1-6, with a tentative D call TRBD1 (6 bases). This CDR3 spans 15 amino acids. Trimming removed 3 bases from V and 7 bases from J, with 13 bases in between. Germline lookup yields CDR1 MNHEY and CDR2 SMNVEV (reference sequence). The CDR3 sequence is CASSFSTGANSPLHF. CDR3 coding DNA: TGTGCCAGCAGTTTCTCTACGGGGGCGAATTCACCCCTCCACTTT.

Only a few counts were recorded for this clonotype. The chain couples TRBV4-3 to TRBJ2-2, with 10 bases lining up with TRBD2. Germline V gives CDR1 LGHNA, CDR2 YSLEER. Unmatched junction bases numbered 8, after V lost 0 bases and J lost 1 base. The CDR3 has 19 amino acids. The CDR3: CASSQDLLAGVMNTGELFF. DNA for the CDR3: TGCGCCAGCAGCCAAGATCTTCTAGCGGGAGTGATGAACACCGGGGAGCTGTTTTTT.

The chain couples TRBV4-3 to TRBJ1-2; perhaps TRBD1 as D (5 bases). The CDR3 contains 13 residues. V was pared by 0 bases and J by 8 bases, with 10 bases between. Germline V gene data show CDR1 as LGHNA and CDR2 as YSLEER. The CDR3: CASSQDWGFGYTF. DNA for the CDR3: TGCGCCAGCAGCCAAGATTGGGGGTTCGGCTACACCTTC.

V usage is TRBV14 and J usage is TRBJ1-2; D gene ambiguous. Germline V lookup: CDR1 SGHDN, CDR2 FVKESK. Trimming removed 0 bases from V and 8 bases from J, with 13 bases in between. CDR3 length: 14 amino acids. Here the CDR3 reads CASSQDLQQSGYTF. Here the CDR3 DNA reads TGTGCCAGCAGCCAAGATCTACAACAATCCGGCTACACCTTC.

This clonotype occurred a few times. In nucleotides, the CDR3 is TGTGCCAGCAGTCGACGCCAGGACTTCATCGGGGAGCTGTTTTTT. This codes for CASSRRQDFIGELFF. The V gene is TRBV6-2 or TRBV6-3, the J gene TRBJ2-2; D may be TRBD2 (5 bases). CDR1 is MNHEY and CDR2 is SVGEGT in the germline V gene. The CDR3 extends over 15 amino acids. Trimming left V 5 bases short and J 7 bases short, with 17 bases between.

This sequence joins TRBV4-3 and TRBJ2-3, with 14 nucleotides matching TRBD2. The V gene end was trimmed by 1 base and the J gene end by 4 bases; junction bases not matched to a gene: 1. This CDR3 is built from 16 residues. CDR1 and CDR2 (germline): LGHNA, YSLEER. Here the CDR3 DNA reads TGCGCCAGCAGCCAAGTGGGACTAGCGGGAGCAGATACGCAGTATTTT. It encodes CASSQVGLAGADTQYF.

The chain uses TRBV2 and TRBJ2-7; no firm D call. Germline lookup yields CDR1 SNHLY and CDR2 FYNNEI. The CDR3 spans 14 residues. Trimming removed 1 base at V and 2 bases at J, with 9 bases between. For the CDR3, the DNA is TGTGCCAGCAGTGAAGGCAGTACTCCCTACGAGCAGTACTTC. Its translation is CASSEGSTPYEQYF.

This clonotype was seen a few times. The chain joins TRBV30 to TRBJ1-5, with 9 bases matching TRBD1. Looked up from germline, CDR1 is GTSNPN and CDR2 is SVGIG (reference sequence). This CDR3 has 14 amino acids. With V trimmed by 3 bases and J by 7 bases, 7 bases remained unmatched. The CDR3 here is CAWRPQGAGQPQHF. CDR3 DNA sequence: TGTGCCTGGAGGCCACAGGGGGCAGGACAGCCCCAGCATTTT. The entire variable domain, with the rest obtained from reference TRBV30 and TRBJ1-5, is as follows: SQTIHQWPATLVQPVGSPLSLECTVEGTSNPNLYWYRQAAGRGLQLLFYSVGIGQISSEVPQNLSASRPQDRQFILSSKKLLLSDSGFYLCAWRPQGAGQPQHFGDGTRLSIL.

This clonotype has a handful of counts. The V gene is TRBV27, the J gene TRBJ2-7; 11 nucleotides match TRBD1. The ends lost 5 bases at V and 5 bases at J; junction bases unmatched: 8. In germline, CDR1 is MNHEY, CDR2 SMNVEV (reference sequence). The CDR3 is 15 amino acids. The DNA of the CDR3 is TGTGCCAGCAGTAAAACCGGGACAGGGGGTAACGAGCAGTACTTC. Protein: CASSKTGTGGNEQYF.

This chain connects TRBV7-9 to TRBJ1-4, with D unresolved. The CDR3 totals 15 residues. From germline, CDR1 is SEHNR and CDR2 FQNEAQ (reference sequence). Trimming took 1 base from V and 5 from J, leaving 11 bases between them. CDR3 DNA sequence: TGTGCCAGCAGCTTAGGCGCGGGCGGGAATGAAAAACTGTTTTTT. This sequence encodes CASSLGAGGNEKLFF.

The table lists this clonotype with many counts. The chain recombines TRBV3-1 with TRBJ2-3; D remains ambiguous. Germline V gene lookup returns CDR1 LGHDT and CDR2 YNNKEL (reference sequence). Deletions cut 3 bases from V and 3 bases from J, with 7 bases between. The CDR3 is 13 residues long. CDR3: CASSQLRTDTQYF. Written as DNA, the CDR3 is TGTGCCAGCAGCCAGTTGAGGACAGATACGCAGTATTTT.